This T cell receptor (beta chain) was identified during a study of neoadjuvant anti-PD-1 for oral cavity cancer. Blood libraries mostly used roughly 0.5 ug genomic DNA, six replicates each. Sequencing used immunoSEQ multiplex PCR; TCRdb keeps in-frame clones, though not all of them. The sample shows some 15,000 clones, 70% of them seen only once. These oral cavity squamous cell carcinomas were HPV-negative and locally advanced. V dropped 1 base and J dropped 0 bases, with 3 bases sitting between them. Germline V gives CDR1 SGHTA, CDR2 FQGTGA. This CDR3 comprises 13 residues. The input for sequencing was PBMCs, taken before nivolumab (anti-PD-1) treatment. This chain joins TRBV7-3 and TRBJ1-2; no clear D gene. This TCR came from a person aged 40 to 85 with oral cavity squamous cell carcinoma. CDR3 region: CASSLNTNYGYTF. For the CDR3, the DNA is TGTGCCAGCAGCTTAAACACTAACTATGGCTACACCTTC.